Below, 2 T cell receptor beta chains from the same sample are listed, as sequenced in a study of blood T cell repertoires in COVID-19. The table came from immunoSEQ multiplex PCR; TCRdb's copy has only in-frame clones and leaves some out. The sample contains 75,000 or so clones, roughly 78% of which appear only once. Sequenced input: peripheral blood. These receptors were taken from a man aged 60 to 75 with acute or convalescent COVID-19.

V is TRBV16 and J is TRBJ2-1; D is ambiguous. The CDR3 is 16 residues long. The V end was cut by 0 bases, the J end by 0 bases, with 9 bases between. Per the germline V gene, CDR1 is KGHSY and CDR2 is FQNENV. The CDR3, as DNA: TGTGCCAGCAGCCAATCGTTTAGTAGCTCCTACAATGAGCAGTTCTTC. Translated, it gives CASSQSFSSSYNEQFF. The whole variable domain, remainder taken from reference TRBV16 and TRBJ2-1, is GEEVAQTPKHLVRGEGQKAKLYCAPIKGHSYVFWYQQVLKNEFKFLISFQNENVFDETGMPKERFSAKCLPNSPCSLEIQATKLEDSAVYFCASSQSFSSSYNEQFFGPGTRLTVL.

The CDR3 sequence: CASSFIPGPQNTEAFF. CDR3 in DNA: TGTGCCAGCAGCTTTATACCTGGGCCCCAAAACACTGAAGCTTTCTTT. V usage is TRBV28 and J usage is TRBJ1-1, with D uncertain. V was trimmed by 6 bases and J by 2 bases, leaving 19 bases between them. CDR3 size: 16 residues. CDR1 is MDHEN, CDR2 SYDVKM, per germline.